The 23 T cell receptor beta chains below were found in one sample sequenced in a study of blood T cell repertoires in COVID-19. Only in-frame clones appear in the TCRdb table, and some are missing; sequencing was by immunoSEQ multiplex PCR. The sample holds under 250,000 clones, about 80% seen once. The material sequenced was peripheral blood. These receptors came from an elderly man with acute or convalescent COVID-19.

This chain joins TRBV6-6 and TRBJ1-1; D is perhaps TRBD1 (5 bases). V was cut by 6 bases and J by 5 bases, with 13 bases left in between. The CDR3 length is 13 residues. Germline-derived CDR1 and CDR2 are MNHNY and SVGAGI (reference sequence). The CDR3 spells CASSRDSGTEAFF. The CDR3 DNA is TGTGCCAGCAGCCGGGACTCGGGGACTGAAGCTTTCTTT.

The CDR3 region is CAVGGTGNTIYF. The CDR3 DNA reads TGTGCCGTGGGGGGGACTGGAAACACCATATATTTT. The genes are TRBV24-1 and TRBJ1-3, with D tentatively TRBD1 (5 bases). Germline V gives CDR1 KGHDR, CDR2 SFDVKD. Trimming removed 12 bases at V and 2 bases at J, with 10 bases between. This CDR3 is built from 12 residues.

The rearrangement joins TRBV18 to TRBJ1-5; TRBD1 matches at 8 bases. CDR3 size: 15 residues. The germline CDR1 and CDR2 sequences are KGHSH and LQKENI. Losses at the gene ends were 2 bases for V and 6 bases for J; bases not matched to a gene: 6. The DNA for the CDR3 is TGTGCCAGCTCACCAAACGCCCAGGGGGCTCAGCCCCAGCATTTT. Translated: CASSPNAQGAQPQHF.

In its sample, this clone was seen many times. Additional DNA sequences in this sample encode the identical CDR3. The rearrangement joins TRBV6-5 to TRBJ2-7; D unresolved. Germline-derived CDR1 and CDR2 are MNHEY and SVGAGI. This CDR3 spans 12 amino acids. Trimming stripped 5 bases from V and 2 bases from J, with 7 bases between. The CDR3 bases are TGTGCCAGCAGTCCTACCACCTACGAGCAGTACTTC. Amino acid sequence: CASSPTTYEQYF.

This chain joins TRBV24-1 and TRBJ2-4; 7 bases align to TRBD2. Germline values: CDR1 KGHDR, CDR2 SFDVKD. This CDR3 contains 16 residues. V lost 9 bases, J lost 0 bases, and 10 bases stayed unmatched. The CDR3 sequence is CATEPDGGIAKNIQYF. The CDR3, as DNA: TGTGCCACCGAACCCGACGGGGGGATAGCCAAAAACATTCAGTACTTC.

The CDR3: CAISESQNNYGYTF. In DNA form, the CDR3 reads TGTGCCATCAGTGAGTCACAGAATAACTATGGCTACACCTTC. This rearrangement joins TRBV10-3 to TRBJ1-2, with unresolved D. Germline CDR1 reads ENHRY; CDR2 reads SYGVKD. This CDR3 region has 14 residues. V was clipped by 0 bases and J by 1 base, with 6 bases between them.

The chain employs TRBV7-3 and TRBJ1-2; D is perhaps TRBD1 (5 bases). Germline CDR1 reads SGHTA; CDR2 reads FQGTGA. The CDR3 is made up of 15 amino acids. V lost 2 bases to trimming and J lost 8 bases, with 18 bases between them. The CDR3 DNA sequence: TGTGCCAGCAGCTTACGGCCCCAGGGCCTCGAAGGCTACACCTTC. This encodes CASSLRPQGLEGYTF.

The rearrangement links TRBV5-8 to TRBJ1-5, with a tentative D call TRBD1 (5 bases). V was trimmed by 2 bases and J by 11 bases, leaving 11 bases between them. This CDR3 comprises 12 residues. Germline CDR1 reads SGHTS; CDR2 reads YDEGEE. The DNA for the CDR3 is TGTGCCAGCAGCTTCTCGGGGGGGTCCCAGCATTTT. Translating it yields CASSFSGGSQHF.

The sample holds a few counts of this clone. The chain employs TRBV12-3 or TRBV12-4 and TRBJ2-1; the D is unclear. Trimming left V 1 base short and J 4 bases short, with 5 bases between. The CDR3 contains 13 residues. The CDR3: CASSLDRYNEQFF. CDR3 sequence (DNA): TGTGCCAGCAGTTTAGACAGATACAATGAGCAGTTCTTC.

The sample holds one count of this clone. The chain combines TRBV23-1 with TRBJ2-7, with 7 bases lining up with TRBD1. TRBV23-1 is filed as an ORF, its function uncertain. J gave up 2 bases and V 5 bases, and 12 bases lay outside the gene matches. The CDR3 consists of 16 residues. The CDR3 loop is CASSEHYRDRAYEQYF. The CDR3 DNA is TGCGCCAGCAGTGAACACTACCGGGACAGAGCCTACGAGCAGTACTTC.

The genes are TRBV29-1 and TRBJ2-1, with D maybe TRBD1 (5 bases). Germline CDR1 SQVTM, CDR2 ANQGSEA. This CDR3 contains 11 residues. V gave up 8 bases and J gave up 1 base, with 6 bases separating them. CDR3 region: CSHRSYNEQFF. In DNA form, the CDR3 reads TGCAGCCACAGGTCCTACAATGAGCAGTTCTTC.

This rearrangement joins TRBV5-6 to TRBJ1-1; 9 positions match TRBD1. CDR1 is SGHDT, CDR2 YYEEEE, per germline. The CDR3 spans 17 residues. Trimming cost V 3 bases and J 0 bases; bases outside gene matches: 9. The CDR3 sequence is CASSSGQGWPLNTEAFF. DNA for the CDR3: TGTGCCAGCAGCTCTGGACAGGGGTGGCCCTTGAACACTGAAGCTTTCTTT.

The chain has TRBV18 and TRBJ2-2; 10 bases line up with TRBD2. The CDR3 covers 17 residues. Trimming at V came to 3 bases and at J to 4 bases, leaving 8 bases not matched to a gene. Germline V lookup: CDR1 KGHSH, CDR2 LQKENI. CDR3 nucleotides: TGTGCCAGCTCACCTCGGCTAGCGGGAGTCGGCACCGGGGAGCTGTTTTTT. This gives the protein CASSPRLAGVGTGELFF.

The rearrangement joins TRBV6-1 to TRBJ1-5; no firm D call. Between the trimmed V and J ends, which lost 2 bases and 9 bases, there was a span of 8 bases. Germline loops: CDR1 MNHNS, CDR2 SASEGT. The CDR3 length is 12 residues. DNA for the CDR3: TGTGCCAGCAGTGAACGCGTGAGGCCCCAGCATTTT. As protein: CASSERVRPQHF.

The chain has TRBV19 and TRBJ2-7; tentatively, D is TRBD2 (6 bases). CDR1 is LNHDA, CDR2 SQIVND, per germline (reference sequence). The V end was cut by 4 bases, the J end by 3 bases, with 13 bases between. This CDR3 spans 14 amino acids. This CDR3 reads CASSRGTGFYEQYF. The CDR3 DNA reads TGTGCCAGTAGTAGAGGGACTGGCTTCTACGAGCAGTACTTC.

The rearrangement links TRBV2 to TRBJ2-1; 11 positions match TRBD2. After removal of 6 bases from V and 8 bases from J, the junction contained 9 bases not matched to a gene. The CDR3 spans 15 residues. Germline lookup yields CDR1 SNHLY and CDR2 FYNNEI. CDR3 residues: CASSGLAGGGYEQFF. The CDR3 DNA is TGTGCCAGCAGCGGACTAGCGGGTGGAGGGTATGAGCAGTTCTTC.

The V and J genes are TRBV30 and TRBJ2-3; TRBD2 matches 13 bases. This CDR3 contains 15 residues. V lost 5 bases and J lost 4; bases outside the gene matches: 6. Germline V gene sequence: CDR1 GTSNPN, CDR2 SVGIG (reference sequence). CDR3 in DNA: TGTGCCTGGGAACTAGCGGGGGGGAACTCAGATACGCAGTATTTT. It is translated as CAWELAGGNSDTQYF.

The V call is TRBV7-2, the J call TRBJ2-1; TRBD2 might be the D (6 bases). V was trimmed by 5 bases and J by 5 bases, leaving 16 bases between them. CDR1 is SGHTA, CDR2 FQGNSA, per germline. The CDR3 extends over 15 amino acids. CDR3 sequence: CASSPGGIRNNEQFF. The CDR3 DNA follows: TGTGCCAGCAGCCCCGGGGGAATCAGGAACAATGAGCAGTTCTTC.

This clone was counted a single time. The chain is built from TRBV5-1 and TRBJ2-3, with a tentative D call TRBD2 (6 bases). The germline V gene encodes CDR1 SGHRS and CDR2 YFSETQ. V was pared by 3 bases and J by 0 bases, with 8 bases between. CDR3 length: 14 amino acids. The CDR3 loop is CASSSSGSTDTQYF. The CDR3 nucleotides read TGCGCCAGCAGCTCCAGCGGGAGCACAGATACGCAGTATTTT.

The chain links TRBV6-5 to TRBJ1-5; D gene uncertain. V gave up 0 bases and J gave up 6 bases, with 3 bases separating them. Germline V lookup: CDR1 MNHEY, CDR2 SVGAGI. This CDR3 is 12 amino acids long. The CDR3 nucleotides are TGTGCCAGCAGTTACTCTAGTCAGCCCCAGCATTTT. This encodes CASSYSSQPQHF.

This clone was seen just once. The chain employs TRBV19 and TRBJ1-5; 7 bases are a match to TRBD1. CDR1 is LNHDA, CDR2 SQIVND, per germline (reference sequence). The CDR3 spans 16 residues. The J segment lost 7 bases and the V segment lost 3 bases, leaving 12 bases of the junction unmatched. The CDR3 region is CASSMGDRKFYQPQHF. In nucleotides, the CDR3 is TGTGCCAGTAGTATGGGGGACAGAAAATTTTACCAGCCCCAGCATTTT.

This chain links TRBV3-1 (or the pseudogene TRBV3-2) with TRBJ1-2, with D tentatively TRBD1 (5 bases). CDR1 LGHDT and CDR2 YNNKEL come from the germline V gene (reference sequence). The CDR3 length is 13 residues. V dropped 4 bases and J dropped 8 bases, with 14 bases sitting between them. The CDR3: CASSRIEWGGYTF. As DNA, the CDR3 is TGTGCCAGCAGCCGAATCGAGTGGGGCGGCTACACCTTC.

The chain employs TRBV6-5 and TRBJ1-6; D call uncertain. The germline CDR1 and CDR2 sequences are MNHEY and SVGAGI. Trimming shortened V by 7 bases and J by 10 bases, and 14 bases separated the two germline ends. The CDR3 length is 13 residues. This chain's CDR3 is CASTRGGLSPLHF. CDR3 bases: TGTGCCAGCACCCGTGGAGGGTTGTCACCCCTCCACTTT.